This T cell receptor beta chain is drawn from a study of T cell responses to AZD1222 COVID-19 vaccine. Study-wide results and limits: Every sample of the repertoires postdated the peak T cell response. Nearly half of spike-specific TCRs reportedly target variant regions that are unmutated in the B.1.351 and B.1.1.7 variants.

As for this clone: Its antigen remains unknown.

The protocol was immunoSEQ multiplex PCR, while the TCRdb copy is restricted to in-frame clones and leaves out a portion. Found here are 150,000 to 200,000 clones, 70% to 90% of them singletons; the top ten hold roughly 26%. The sequences come from peripheral blood, collected 28 days after the second AZD1222 dose. The sequence came from an adult who received the AZD1222 COVID-19 vaccine.

Here the CDR3 reads CASRQPLAKNIQYF. The CDR3 DNA follows: TGTGCCAGTCGACAGCCCCTAGCCAAAAACATTCAGTACTTC. The V and J genes are TRBV24-1 and TRBJ2-4; a weak D match, TRBD1 (5 bases). The CDR3 is 14 residues long. V lost 11 bases and J 0 bases, leaving 13 bases between the germline ends. Germline lookup yields CDR1 KGHDR and CDR2 SFDVKD.